This TCR beta chain was obtained from a study of T cell repertoires in cytomegalovirus infection. The overall study: The authors used CMV epitopes that were HLA-C-restricted (recently identified) and HLA-B-restricted (well studied).

V was clipped by 7 bases and J by 6 bases, with 18 bases between them. The CDR3 has 14 residues. CDR1 and CDR2 (germline): SGHTA, FQGNSA. About this clonotype itself: Its antigen is still unknown.

TCRdb processed the reads anew with MiXCR; each CDR3 protein has one entry. Among 700,000 to 950,000 distinct CDR3 sequences, over 25% were seen once, and the ten largest hold 12%. This receptor was identified in a human donor in good health (CMV status not recorded). Some clones in this sample may be carry-over from other donors' samples. The gene calls are TRBV7-2 and TRBJ1-2; D is unclear. The specimen comprised cultured CD8+ T cells from PBMCs, sampled from culture after CMV antigen stimulation. This chain's CDR3 is CASTTPGTNHGYTF. In DNA form, the CDR3 reads TGTGCCAGCACCACCCCGGGCACAAACCATGGCTACACCTTC.